The present TCR beta chain was sequenced within a study of blood T cell repertoires in COVID-19. Assay used: immunoSEQ multiplex PCR; TCRdb lists only in-frame clones, some missing. The table lists more than 95,000 clones, over 80% of them singletons. Germline V CDR1 and CDR2: SGDLS, YYNGEE. The CDR3 is 15 amino acids. Deletions cut 2 bases from V and 0 bases from J, with 9 bases between. The sequenced sample was peripheral blood. The clonotype was recovered from a man aged 80 or over with acute or convalescent COVID-19. This chain joins TRBV9 and TRBJ1-3; TRBD1 is a possible D gene (5 bases). CDR3 in DNA: TGTGCCAGCAGCGTGCAGGGTTCCTCTGGAAACACCATATATTTT. It codes for CASSVQGSSGNTIYF.